The 4 T cell receptor beta chains reported below all come from one sample, sequenced in a study of cytomegalovirus exposure and HLA in healthy donors (dated 2017 in TCRdb). Library preparation was by the immunoSEQ multiplex PCR assay. This immuneACCESS table, as held by TCRdb, lists in-frame sequences with V and J called but not all clones. Of the missing ones, under half trace to an unresolved V gene in checked studies; the others have no known cause. This sample lists about 130,000 clones; about 96% were detected once. The ten largest clones take up 1.7% of the sample. Sequencing was performed on PBMCs. The origin of the receptors is a man aged 18 to 29 in good health and CMV-seronegative.

This chain connects TRBV19 to TRBJ2-7; TRBD1 aligns across 9 bases. From germline, CDR1 is LNHDA and CDR2 SQIVND (reference sequence). This CDR3 is built from 15 residues. V trimming: 8 bases; J trimming: 6 bases; junction bases outside the gene matches: 14. The CDR3 region has the DNA TGTGCCAGTCAAGCCCCAGGACAGGGGAGAAGCGAGCAGTACTTC. Encoded protein: CASQAPGQGRSEQYF.

The chain carries TRBV7-2 and TRBJ1-2; D gene unclear. The CDR3 has 14 residues. V shed 1 base and J shed 1 base, with 7 bases lying between them. CDR1 is SGHTA and CDR2 is FQGNSA in the germline V gene. In DNA form, the CDR3 reads TGTGCCAGCAGCTTAGTAAGCATTAACTATGGCTACACCTTC. Protein sequence: CASSLVSINYGYTF.

The V gene is TRBV19, the J gene TRBJ2-1; 14 nucleotides line up with TRBD2. There are 15 residues in the CDR3. The J segment lost 10 bases and the V segment lost 4 bases, leaving 6 bases of the junction unmatched. CDR1 LNHDA and CDR2 SQIVND come from the germline V gene (reference sequence). CDR3 loop: CASSTRLAGGEEQFF. The CDR3 DNA is TGTGCCAGTAGTACCAGACTAGCGGGAGGGGAAGAGCAGTTCTTC.

The V gene is TRBV6-5, the J gene TRBJ2-7; D not resolved. The CDR3 is 11 amino acids. Per germline, CDR1 MNHEY and CDR2 SVGAGI. The V and J ends lost 5 bases and 7 bases respectively, with 9 bases between them. The CDR3 region has the DNA TGTGCCAGCAGTCGACTTTATGAGCAGTACTTC. This translates into CASSRLYEQYF.